The clone carrying this T cell receptor beta chain was counted a few times. What it recognizes is unknown. The data derive from a study of T-cell reconstitution after alpha-beta-depleted transplantation in children. Findings and caveats of the study: Reportedly, only several hundred clones from non-depleted graft cells drove alpha-beta T-cell counts at about two months. Where some patients showed high TCRbeta diversity at day 60, it came from recipient T cells and thymic progenitors that had survived. Newly produced T cells mostly accounted for T-cell counts and diversity one year post-transplant.

V lost 8 bases, J lost 5 bases, and 9 bases lay in between. The CDR3 sequence is 12 residues long. CDR1 is MNHEY and CDR2 is SVGEGT in the germline V gene. Unique molecular identifiers tagged the TCRbeta library. TCRdb processed the PCR reads anew with MiXCR; each CDR3 protein has one entry. This sample carries more than 400,000 distinct CDR3 sequences, about an eighth of them seen once, and the ten largest clones take around 15%. This TCR derives from a female patient aged 2-9 years who had a stem cell transplant for aplastic anemia, so the T cells may come from the graft donor. The starting material was PBMCs, mostly from graft donor cells, obtained 180 days after TCRalphabeta/CD19-depleted stem cell transplant. The genes are TRBV6-2 or TRBV6-3 and TRBJ2-2; D unclear. The CDR3 DNA sequence: TGTGCCAGCCGACTGATGACCGGGGAGCTGTTTTTT. As protein: CASRLMTGELFF.